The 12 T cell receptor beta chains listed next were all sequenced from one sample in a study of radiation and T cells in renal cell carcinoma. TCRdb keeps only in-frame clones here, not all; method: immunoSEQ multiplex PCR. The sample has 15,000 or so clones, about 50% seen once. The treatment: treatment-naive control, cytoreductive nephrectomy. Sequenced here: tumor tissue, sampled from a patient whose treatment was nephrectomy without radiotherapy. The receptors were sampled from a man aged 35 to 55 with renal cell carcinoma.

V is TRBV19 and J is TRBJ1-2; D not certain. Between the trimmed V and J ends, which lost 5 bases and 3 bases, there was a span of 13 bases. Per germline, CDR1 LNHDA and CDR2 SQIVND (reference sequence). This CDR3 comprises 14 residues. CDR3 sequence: CASSGPENYYGYTF. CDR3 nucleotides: TGTGCCAGTAGTGGACCGGAGAATTACTATGGCTACACCTTC.

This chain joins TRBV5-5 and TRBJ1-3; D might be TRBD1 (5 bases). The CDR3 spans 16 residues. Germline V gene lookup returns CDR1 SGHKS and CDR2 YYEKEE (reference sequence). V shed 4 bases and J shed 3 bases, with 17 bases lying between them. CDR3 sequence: CASSPVPAGGGNTIYF. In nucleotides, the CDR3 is TGTGCCAGCAGCCCAGTACCCGCCGGGGGTGGAAACACCATATATTTT.

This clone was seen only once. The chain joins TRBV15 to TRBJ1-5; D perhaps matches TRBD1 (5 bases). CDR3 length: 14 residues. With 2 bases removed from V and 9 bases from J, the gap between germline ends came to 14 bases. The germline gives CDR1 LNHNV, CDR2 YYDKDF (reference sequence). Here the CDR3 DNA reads TGTGCCACCAGCAGATATGGGGGGGGTCGGCCCCAGCATTTT. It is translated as CATSRYGGGRPQHF.

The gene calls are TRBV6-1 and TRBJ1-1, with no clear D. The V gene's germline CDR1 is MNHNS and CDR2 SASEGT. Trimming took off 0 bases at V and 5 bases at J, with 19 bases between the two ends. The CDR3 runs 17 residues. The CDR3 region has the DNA TGTGCCAGCAGTGAAGCGCTCGGAGTCAGGAGTATGACTGAAGCTTTCTTT. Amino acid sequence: CASSEALGVRSMTEAFF.

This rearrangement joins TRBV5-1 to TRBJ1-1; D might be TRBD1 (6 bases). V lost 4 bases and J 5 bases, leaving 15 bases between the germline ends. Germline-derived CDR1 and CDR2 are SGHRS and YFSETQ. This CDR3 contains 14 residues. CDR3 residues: CASSPDRRGTEAFF. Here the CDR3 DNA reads TGCGCCAGCAGCCCCGACAGGAGGGGGACTGAAGCTTTCTTT.

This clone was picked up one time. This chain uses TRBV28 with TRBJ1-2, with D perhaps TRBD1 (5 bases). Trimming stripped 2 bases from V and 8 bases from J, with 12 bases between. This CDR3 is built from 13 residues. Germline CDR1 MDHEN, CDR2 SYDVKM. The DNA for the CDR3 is TGTGCCAGCAGTTTAAGTCGGGGGGTAGGCTACACCTTC. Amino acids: CASSLSRGVGYTF.

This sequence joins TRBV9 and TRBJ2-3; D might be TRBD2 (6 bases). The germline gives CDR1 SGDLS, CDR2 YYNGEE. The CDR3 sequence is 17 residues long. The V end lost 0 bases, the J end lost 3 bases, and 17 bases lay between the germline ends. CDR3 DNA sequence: TGTGCCAGCAGCGTAGTAGAGCAGGACTATCTAACAGATACGCAGTATTTT. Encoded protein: CASSVVEQDYLTDTQYF. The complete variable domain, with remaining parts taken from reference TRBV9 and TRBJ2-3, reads DSGVTQTPKHLITATGQRVTLRCSPRSGDLSVYWYQQSLDQGLQFLIQYYNGEERAKGNILERFSAQQFPDLHSELNLSSLELGDSALYFCASSVVEQDYLTDTQYFGPGTRLTVL.

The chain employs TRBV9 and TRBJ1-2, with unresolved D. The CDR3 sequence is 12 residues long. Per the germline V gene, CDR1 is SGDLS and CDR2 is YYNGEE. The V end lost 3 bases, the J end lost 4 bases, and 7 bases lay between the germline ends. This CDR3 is CASSASSYGYTF. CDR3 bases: TGTGCCAGCAGCGCGTCGTCCTATGGCTACACCTTC.

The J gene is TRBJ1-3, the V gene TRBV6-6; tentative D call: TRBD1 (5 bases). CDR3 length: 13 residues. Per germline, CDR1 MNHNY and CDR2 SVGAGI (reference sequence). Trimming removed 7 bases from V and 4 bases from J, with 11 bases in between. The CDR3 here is CASKAEGGNTIYF. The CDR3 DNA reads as TGTGCCAGCAAGGCGGAGGGGGGAAACACCATATATTTT.

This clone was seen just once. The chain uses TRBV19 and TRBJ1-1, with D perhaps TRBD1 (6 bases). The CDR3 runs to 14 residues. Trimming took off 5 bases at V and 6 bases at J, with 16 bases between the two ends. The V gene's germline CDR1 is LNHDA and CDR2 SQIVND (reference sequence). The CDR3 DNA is TGTGCCAGTAGTTTCCGGGACAAGGGCGCTGAAGCTTTCTTT. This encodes CASSFRDKGAEAFF.

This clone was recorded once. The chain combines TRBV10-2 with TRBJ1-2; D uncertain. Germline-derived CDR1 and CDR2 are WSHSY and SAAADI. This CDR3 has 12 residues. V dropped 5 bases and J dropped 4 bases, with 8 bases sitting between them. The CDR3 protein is CASSPTGYGYTF. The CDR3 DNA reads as TGCGCCAGCAGTCCCACGGGCTATGGCTACACCTTC.

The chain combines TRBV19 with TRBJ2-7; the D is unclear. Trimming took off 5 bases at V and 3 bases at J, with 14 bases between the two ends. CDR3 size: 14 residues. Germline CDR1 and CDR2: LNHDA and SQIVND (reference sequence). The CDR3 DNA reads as TGTGCCAGTAGTGACCCCCCACCATTCTACGAGCAGTACTTC. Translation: CASSDPPPFYEQYF.